The 18 T cell receptor beta chains listed next were all sequenced from one sample in a study of a mutant IDH1 vaccine in newly diagnosed glioma. No cognate antigen is known for these TCRs. The time point here: week 35, safety follow-up. The vaccine gave 300 ug of a 20-mer mutant IDH1 peptide subcutaneously per dose. Assay: immunoSEQ multiplex PCR; the TCRdb copy retains only in-frame clones and omits some. The table shows roughly 69,000 clones, with approximately 86% occurring only once. Sequences were derived from PBMCs, sampled from a glioma patient whose treatment included an IDH1 peptide vaccine. The origin of the receptors is a man aged 25 to 40 with glioma.

This chain uses TRBV18 with TRBJ2-7, with D unclear. The CDR3 has 14 residues. Trimming removed 5 bases from V and 2 bases from J, with 13 bases in between. The V gene's germline CDR1 is KGHSH and CDR2 LQKENI. CDR3 region: CASSALEWAYEQYF. The CDR3 nucleotides are TGTGCCAGCTCAGCCCTTGAGTGGGCCTACGAGCAGTACTTC.

This sequence joins TRBV29-1 and TRBJ2-1, with 12 nucleotides matching TRBD1. The V gene's germline CDR1 is SQVTM and CDR2 ANQGSEA. This CDR3 region has 18 residues. Unmatched junction bases numbered 19, after V lost 6 bases and J lost 7 bases. DNA of the CDR3: TGCAGCGTGGACGGGACGTGGGGACAGGGGGCGATTAGGAATGAGCAGTTCTTC. This sequence encodes CSVDGTWGQGAIRNEQFF.

CDR3 residues: CASSRQGGSEAFF. The CDR3 region has the DNA TGTGCCAGCAGCCGCCAGGGGGGATCTGAAGCTTTCTTT. The gene calls are TRBV7-9 and TRBJ1-1; 7 bases agree with TRBD1. In germline, CDR1 is SEHNR, CDR2 FQNEAQ (reference sequence). The CDR3 is 13 amino acids. The V segment lost 5 bases and the J segment 6 bases; nucleotides outside the gene matches: 6.

The V and J genes are TRBV6-5 and TRBJ2-7; the D gene is possibly TRBD1 (5 bases). In germline, CDR1 is MNHEY, CDR2 SVGAGI. Trimming cost V 7 bases and J 2 bases, with 12 bases left between them. The CDR3 spans 13 residues. The CDR3 DNA follows: TGTGCCAGCATTTCCGACAGTCCCTACGAGCAGTACTTC. Translation gives CASISDSPYEQYF.

V usage is TRBV6-5 and J usage is TRBJ2-1; 12 nucleotides line up with TRBD2. The germline CDR1 and CDR2 sequences are MNHEY and SVGAGI. The junction had 6 bases not matched to a gene; V was cut back by 4 bases and J by 5 bases. The CDR3 loop spans 16 amino acids. The CDR3 here is CASSSTSGRVDNEQFF. The CDR3 DNA sequence: TGTGCCAGCAGTTCGACTAGCGGGAGAGTTGACAATGAGCAGTTCTTC.

This chain connects TRBV10-3 to TRBJ2-2, with D unclear. CDR1 and CDR2 from the germline V gene are ENHRY and SYGVKD. V gave up 6 bases and J gave up 3 bases, with 5 bases separating them. The CDR3 consists of 12 residues. DNA of the CDR3: TGTGCCATCAGGAGGCACACCGGGGAGCTGTTTTTT. This sequence encodes CAIRRHTGELFF.

The chain employs TRBV7-3 and TRBJ2-1, with TRBD2 matching over 10 bases. Germline CDR1 is SGHTA and CDR2 is FQGTGA. This CDR3 region has 15 residues. V shed 4 bases and J 7 bases; nucleotides not matched to a gene: 7. The CDR3 loop is CASSSDSGGFNEQFF. The DNA for the CDR3 is TGTGCCAGCAGCTCCGATAGCGGGGGGTTTAATGAGCAGTTCTTC.

This clone came up once. V gene TRBV11-2 combines with J gene TRBJ2-1; no definite D call. V lost 1 base, J lost 6 bases, and 7 bases lay in between. From germline, CDR1 is SGHAT and CDR2 FQNNGV. The CDR3 loop spans 13 amino acids. DNA for the CDR3: TGTGCCAGCAGCTTAGGTGACGTCAATGAGCAGTTCTTC. Protein: CASSLGDVNEQFF.

The table lists this clone with a count of one. The CDR3 loop is CASSRDREGGYTF. CDR3 in DNA: TGTGCCAGTAGTAGAGACAGGGAGGGTGGCTACACCTTC. V is TRBV19 and J is TRBJ1-2, with 7 bases aligning to TRBD1. V shed 4 bases and J 7 bases; nucleotides not matched to a gene: 6. Germline-derived CDR1 and CDR2 are LNHDA and SQIVND (reference sequence). This CDR3 region has 13 residues.

The V call is TRBV6-5, the J call TRBJ2-5; 7 bases are shared with TRBD1. This CDR3 is built from 14 residues. V trimming: 2 bases; J trimming: 3 bases; junction bases outside the gene matches: 3. Germline-derived CDR1 and CDR2 are MNHEY and SVGAGI. The CDR3 region has the DNA TGTGCCAGCAGTTACGGGGGACAGAAAGAGACCCAGTACTTC. Protein sequence: CASSYGGQKETQYF.

The chain employs TRBV2 and TRBJ2-1; unclear D gene. The CDR3 runs 15 residues. Germline CDR1 SNHLY, CDR2 FYNNEI. The germline V and J ends were trimmed by 7 bases and 3 bases, with 16 bases remaining between them. The CDR3 is CASTETRANYNEQFF. As DNA, the CDR3 is TGTGCCAGCACCGAGACTCGAGCCAACTACAATGAGCAGTTCTTC.

This rearrangement joins TRBV28 to TRBJ1-5, with D perhaps matching TRBD1 (5 bases). V shed 6 bases and J shed 6 bases, with 24 bases lying between them. The CDR3 consists of 17 residues. Per the germline V gene, CDR1 is MDHEN and CDR2 is SYDVKM. The CDR3 region has the DNA TGTGCCAGCAGCTGGGGCCCCGGGACCCGGAGGGGTCAGCCCCAGCATTTT. Amino acids: CASSWGPGTRRGQPQHF.

Only one count was recorded for this clone. The J gene is TRBJ1-1, the V gene TRBV5-1, with D possibly matching TRBD1 (5 bases). V was trimmed by 4 bases and J by 1 base, leaving 8 bases between them. This CDR3 has 13 amino acids. Germline lookup yields CDR1 SGHRS and CDR2 YFSETQ. The CDR3 sequence: CASSIDRNTEAFF. The CDR3, as DNA: TGCGCCAGCAGCATTGACAGGAACACTGAAGCTTTCTTT.

The genes are TRBV7-6 and TRBJ2-5; D call uncertain. V lost 2 bases and J lost 1, with 8 bases in between. The CDR3 length is 14 residues. The germline V gene has CDR1 SGHVS and CDR2 FNYEAQ. The CDR3 sequence is CASSLLASQETQYF. The CDR3 nucleotides read TGTGCCAGCAGCTTACTCGCCTCCCAAGAGACCCAGTACTTC.

The chain's CDR3 is CASSASGTGGGGREKLFF. The CDR3 DNA reads TGTGCCAGCAGCGCCTCCGGGACAGGGGGCGGTGGACGGGAAAAACTGTTTTTT. The chain couples TRBV9 to TRBJ1-4; 12 bases agree with TRBD1. Trimming cost V 3 bases and J 8 bases; bases outside gene matches: 14. This CDR3 has 18 amino acids. CDR1 SGDLS and CDR2 YYNGEE come from the germline V gene.

V and J are TRBV19 and TRBJ1-2; perhaps TRBD1 as D (6 bases). V lost 1 base and J lost 6, with 12 bases in between. The length of the CDR3 is 14 residues. The germline V gene encodes CDR1 LNHDA and CDR2 SQIVND (reference sequence). CDR3 amino acids: CASSIAGASHGYTF. CDR3 coding DNA: TGTGCCAGTAGTATAGCGGGGGCGTCCCATGGCTACACCTTC.

V gene TRBV6-6 combines with J gene TRBJ2-2, with a tentative D call TRBD2 (5 bases). The CDR3 covers 12 residues. The V gene's germline CDR1 is MNHNY and CDR2 SVGAGI (reference sequence). V was clipped by 11 bases and J by 1 base, with 8 bases between them. The CDR3 DNA reads as TGTGCCGTGGCGGGGAACACCGGGGAGCTGTTTTTT. It yields the protein CAVAGNTGELFF.

The rearrangement links TRBV14 to TRBJ1-1; D may be TRBD1 (5 bases). Trimming took 0 bases from V and 7 from J, leaving 12 bases between them. The CDR3 extends over 14 amino acids. From germline, CDR1 is SGHDN and CDR2 FVKESK. CDR3 amino acids: CASSQDGHAFEAFF. CDR3 nucleotides: TGTGCCAGCAGCCAAGATGGACACGCTTTTGAAGCTTTCTTT.